This TCR beta chain was captured by sequencing in a study of T cells in Graves' hyperthyroidism and ophthalmopathy. The CDR3 covers 13 residues. V was pared by 5 bases and J by 5 bases, with 5 bases of the junction left unmatched. From germline, CDR1 is SEHNR and CDR2 FQNEAQ (reference sequence). Authors of the study amplified TCR beta CDR3 regions from RNA transcripts. Primed by the HTBI set, a first-round RT-PCR was run on the TCR CDR3. One entry per CDR3 protein results from TCRdb running MiXCR on the multiplex PCR reads. This table holds a few hundred thousand distinct CDR3 sequences, approximately 14% found once. Patients aged 18 to 65 with hyperthyroidism were newly diagnosed, with duration under 2 months.

This chain joins TRBV7-9 and TRBJ2-5; TRBD1 aligns across 7 bases. The sequencing input was blood. This TCR was sampled from a woman aged 35 to 49 with Graves' hyperthyroidism that later progressed to Graves' ophthalmopathy. The CDR3, as DNA: TGTGCCAGCAGCCCTCACAGGGGCGAGACCCAGTACTTC. Translated: CASSPHRGETQYF.